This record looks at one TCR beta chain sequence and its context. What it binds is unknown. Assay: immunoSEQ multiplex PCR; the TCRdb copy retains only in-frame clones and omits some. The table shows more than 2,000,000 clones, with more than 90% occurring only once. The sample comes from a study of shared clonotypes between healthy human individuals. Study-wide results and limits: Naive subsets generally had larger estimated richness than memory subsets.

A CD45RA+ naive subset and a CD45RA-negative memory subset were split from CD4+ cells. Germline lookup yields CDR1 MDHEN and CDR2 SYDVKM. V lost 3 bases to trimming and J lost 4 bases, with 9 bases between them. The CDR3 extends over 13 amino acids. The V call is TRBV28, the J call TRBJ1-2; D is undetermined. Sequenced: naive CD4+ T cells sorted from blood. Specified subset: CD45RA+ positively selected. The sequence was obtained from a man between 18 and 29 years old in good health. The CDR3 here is CASSLKGLYGYTF. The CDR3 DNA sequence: TGTGCCAGCAGTTTGAAGGGCCTCTATGGCTACACCTTC.